These 21 T cell receptor beta chains originate from one sample sequenced in a study of Graves' ophthalmopathy and Graves' hyperthyroidism. For repertoire sequencing, the TCR beta CDR3 regions were amplified from RNA transcripts. The workflow started with a first-round RT-PCR run with HTBI primers and then moved on to a second-round multiplex PCR. Each CDR3 protein gets one entry after TCRdb re-called the multiplex PCR reads with MiXCR. The repertoire consists of 680,000 or so distinct CDR3 sequences, with about a fifth occurring once and the leading ten covering more than 5.5%. Sequencing used peripheral blood. The receptors here all came from a woman in her late teens or twenties with stable Graves' hyperthyroidism. Some clones in this sample may be carry-over from other donors' samples.

The chain employs TRBV6-5 and TRBJ2-7, with D possibly matching TRBD1 (6 bases). Between the trimmed V and J ends, which lost 8 bases and 3 bases, there was a span of 20 bases. The germline V gene encodes CDR1 MNHEY and CDR2 SVGAGI. The CDR3 is made up of 15 amino acids. Here the CDR3 DNA reads TGTGCCAGCGGATACTCTGGGGACATCAACTACGAGCAGTACGTC. Its protein is CASGYSGDINYEQYV.

This clonotype showed up many times. The gene calls are TRBV6-5 and TRBJ2-7, with 9 nucleotides matching TRBD1. V lost 4 bases to trimming and J lost 6 bases; unmatched junction nucleotides: 10. The V gene's germline CDR1 is MNHEY and CDR2 SVGAGI. This CDR3 spans 15 amino acids. The CDR3 loop reads CASSSTGTGLAEQYF. CDR3 nucleotides: TGTGCCAGCAGTTCAACCGGGACAGGGTTGGCCGAGCAGTACTTC.

This clonotype was recorded a few times. The chain recombines TRBV5-4 with TRBJ2-5; TRBD2 is a possible D gene (6 bases). CDR1 and CDR2 from the germline V gene are SGHNT and YYREEE (reference sequence). This CDR3 spans 13 amino acids. V was pared by 2 bases and J by 9 bases, with 14 bases between. CDR3 sequence (DNA): TGTGCCAGCAGCTTCTCGATTGGGGAGGCCCAGTACTTC. It translates to CASSFSIGEAQYF.

In its sample, this clonotype was seen a few times. CDR3 sequence (DNA): TGCAGTGCTAGAGGGGGTAGGGGCTCCTATAATTCACCCCTCCACTTT. This gives the protein CSARGGRGSYNSPLHF. The V call is TRBV20-1, the J call TRBJ1-6; D might be TRBD1 (5 bases). V dropped 1 base and J dropped 0 bases, with 10 bases sitting between them. This CDR3 spans 16 amino acids. The germline V gene has CDR1 DFQATT and CDR2 SNEGSKA (reference sequence).

The V gene is TRBV3-1, the J gene TRBJ1-2, with D unresolved. CDR3 length: 16 residues. V lost 2 bases to trimming and J lost 3 bases, with 16 bases between them. Germline CDR1 is LGHDT and CDR2 is YNNKEL (reference sequence). The CDR3 DNA follows: TGTGCCAGCAGCCAAAATACGCTGGCGGAGTACTATGGCTACACCTTC. Translation gives CASSQNTLAEYYGYTF.

This clonotype occurred many times. J is TRBJ2-7 and V is TRBV12-3 or TRBV12-4; the match to TRBD2 covers 8 bases. The CDR3 is 16 residues long. J was trimmed by 2 bases and V by 3 bases; bases with no gene match: 9. The CDR3 spells CASSFVAGTRAYEQYF. As DNA, the CDR3 is TGTGCCAGCAGTTTCGTGGCCGGGACTAGGGCCTACGAGCAGTACTTC.

This chain uses TRBV27 with TRBJ2-7, with D perhaps given as TRBD1 or TRBD2 (5 bases each). The CDR3 runs to 14 residues. Germline loops: CDR1 MNHEY, CDR2 SMNVEV (reference sequence). The V end was cut by 6 bases, the J end by 0 bases, with 12 bases between. The CDR3 DNA reads TGTGCCAGCAGCCATTCAGGGAGCTCCTACGAGCAGTACTTC. This codes for CASSHSGSSYEQYF.

This clonotype was observed a handful of times. CDR3 bases: TGTGCCAGCGCCAAGGCAGGGGTAATCGGCTACACCTTC. Protein: CASAKAGVIGYTF. This chain joins TRBV6-1 and TRBJ1-2, with D possibly being TRBD1 (6 bases). The V end lost 8 bases, the J end lost 8 bases, and 18 bases lay between the germline ends. The CDR3 has 13 amino acids. Germline-derived CDR1 and CDR2 are MNHNS and SASEGT.

This clonotype was detected ten times or more. CDR3 sequence: CASSPAGGEQYF. CDR3 DNA: TGTGCCAGCAGTCCGGCAGGGGGAGAGCAGTACTTC. The chain employs TRBV6-5 and TRBJ2-7, with TRBD1 matching over 7 bases. V was pared by 5 bases and J by 7 bases, with 5 bases of the junction left unmatched. CDR1 and CDR2 (germline): MNHEY, SVGAGI. The CDR3 has 12 amino acids.

At least ten counts were recorded for this clonotype. V and J are TRBV11-1 and TRBJ2-7, with TRBD1 identical over 7 bases. In germline, CDR1 is SGHAT, CDR2 FQDESV (reference sequence). The J segment lost 2 bases and the V segment lost 2 bases, leaving 6 bases of the junction unmatched. This CDR3 has 15 residues. This CDR3 reads CASSLTDRVTYEQYF. CDR3 DNA: TGTGCCAGCAGCTTAACCGACAGGGTGACCTACGAGCAGTACTTC.

This clonotype was observed at least ten times. V gene TRBV7-7 combines with J gene TRBJ2-5, with 7 bases lining up with TRBD2. This CDR3 contains 13 residues. Germline values: CDR1 SSHAT, CDR2 FNYEAQ (reference sequence). Unmatched junction bases numbered 1, after V lost 1 base and J lost 5 bases. The CDR3 is CASSLGEGETQYF. The CDR3 DNA reads TGTGCCAGCAGCTTAGGGGAGGGGGAGACCCAGTACTTC.

This clonotype was detected ten times or more. The chain uses TRBV12-3 or TRBV12-4 and TRBJ2-4, with 14 bases matching TRBD2. After removal of 6 bases from V and 1 base from J, the junction contained 8 bases not matched to a gene. CDR3 length: 18 amino acids. The CDR3 bases are TGTGCCAGCAGCCCAGGGGGACTAGCGGGAGTGGCCAAAAACATTCAGTACTTC. This encodes CASSPGGLAGVAKNIQYF.

This clonotype was seen repeatedly, ten times or more. The chain employs TRBV7-6 and TRBJ1-2; unclear D gene. Deletions cut 5 bases from V and 6 bases from J, with 13 bases between. Per the germline V gene, CDR1 is SGHVS and CDR2 is FNYEAQ. This CDR3 is built from 13 residues. The CDR3 DNA is TGTGCCAGCAGCATGGGATGGGCTGATGGCTACACCTTC. The encoded protein is CASSMGWADGYTF.

This clonotype was picked up a small number of times. A much larger clone sits a single nucleotide away, making a read error possible. This rearrangement joins TRBV12-3 or TRBV12-4 to TRBJ2-2; D is perhaps TRBD1 (6 bases). The CDR3 is 14 amino acids. In DNA form, the CDR3 reads TGTGCCAGCGGCCGGACAGCGAACACCGGGGAGCTGTTGTTT. It encodes CASGRTANTGELLF.

The gene calls are TRBV6-1 and TRBJ1-2; no firm D call. Trimming stripped 2 bases from V and 2 bases from J, with 6 bases between. CDR3 length equals 13 residues. From germline, CDR1 is MNHNS and CDR2 SASEGT. CDR3: CASSERWNYGYTF. The CDR3 bases are TGTGCCAGCAGTGAACGGTGGAACTATGGCTACACCTTC.

The chain couples TRBV7-2 to TRBJ2-7, with TRBD1 identical over 7 bases. With V trimmed by 2 bases and J by 7 bases, 11 bases remained unmatched. This CDR3 spans 15 amino acids. CDR1 and CDR2 (germline): SGHTA, FQGNSA. CDR3 amino acids: CASSLTGAQRGEQYF. CDR3 coding DNA: TGTGCCAGCAGCTTAACAGGGGCGCAAAGGGGTGAGCAGTACTTC.

Ten or more counts support this clonotype. The rearrangement joins TRBV20-1 to TRBJ1-5; 7 bases agree with TRBD1. The CDR3 has 12 residues. Looked up from germline, CDR1 is DFQATT and CDR2 is SNEGSKA (reference sequence). The V segment lost 6 bases and the J segment 7 bases; nucleotides outside the gene matches: 6. DNA of the CDR3: TGCAGTGCCGCGCTCAGGGGGCAGCCCCAGCATTTT. Residues: CSAALRGQPQHF.

This clonotype was seen at least ten times. The genes are TRBV5-6 and TRBJ2-5, with a weak D call TRBD1 (5 bases). CDR3 length equals 12 residues. V lost 4 bases and J lost 4, with 8 bases in between. Germline V gives CDR1 SGHDT, CDR2 YYEEEE. Written as DNA, the CDR3 is TGTGCCAGCAGCCAAACAGGAGAGACCCAGTACTTC. This sequence encodes CASSQTGETQYF.

This clonotype was seen a handful of times. The J gene is TRBJ2-7, the V gene TRBV6-5; 9 nucleotides align to TRBD2. CDR3 length: 15 amino acids. Losses at the gene ends were 0 bases for V and 6 bases for J; bases not matched to a gene: 6. CDR1 is MNHEY, CDR2 SVGAGI, per germline. DNA for the CDR3: TGTGCCAGCAGTTACTCTAGCGGGAGCCCAGTCGAGCAGTACTTC. Encoded protein: CASSYSSGSPVEQYF.

This clonotype was observed many times. The rearrangement uses TRBV4-2 and TRBJ2-7, with D possibly being TRBD1 (7 bases). Trimming took 1 base from V and 4 from J, leaving 17 bases between them. CDR3 size: 16 residues. Germline V gives CDR1 LGHNA, CDR2 YNFKEQ. The CDR3 region is CASSQGPGGTDYEQYF. CDR3 DNA sequence: TGTGCCAGCAGCCAAGGTCCAGGGGGGACTGATTACGAGCAGTACTTC.

The rearrangement joins TRBV12-3 or TRBV12-4 to TRBJ1-3, with 10 bases identical to TRBD1. CDR3 size: 15 residues. The J segment lost 0 bases and the V segment lost 6 bases, leaving 2 bases of the junction unmatched. CDR3 DNA: TGTGCCAGCAGATGGACAGGGGGCTCTGGAAACACCATATATTTT. It yields the protein CASRWTGGSGNTIYF.